The present T cell receptor beta chain was sequenced within a study of blood T cell repertoires in COVID-19. About the research overall: Specimens from acute and convalescent COVID-19 originated in the United States, Italy and Spain.

The authors' processing: The authors estimated nucleated cell counts from reference gene primer amplification. The table came from immunoSEQ multiplex PCR; TCRdb's copy has only in-frame clones and leaves some out. That table gives V, J and clone size, and the DNA gave D and trimming. The sample yields around 130,000 clones, more than 90% seen once. A Seattle source enrolled patients during active infection and followed them longitudinally. Sequenced input: peripheral blood. The sequence was collected from a man aged 60-69 years with COVID-19, enrolled during active disease.

As DNA, the CDR3 is TGTGCCTGGACAGGGGGGTATTATGGCTACACCTTC. This translates into CAWTGGYYGYTF. The chain recombines TRBV30 with TRBJ1-2; 7 nucleotides line up with TRBD1. This CDR3 is built from 12 residues. With 4 bases clipped from V and 5 bases from J, the junction kept 4 bases outside the gene matches. Germline V gene sequence: CDR1 GTSNPN, CDR2 SVGIG (reference sequence).